Here is one TCR beta chain with its context. Its target is not known. The data were taken from a study of response to subunit inactivated influenza vaccine. Overall study results and limits: New T cells are recruited in small numbers by each seasonal influenza vaccination, according to the authors' suggestion.

TCRdb redid the calling of the RT-PCR reads with MiXCR, one entry per CDR3 protein. The data hold approximately 520,000 distinct CDR3 sequences, with less than 30% observed a single time. Sequencing was performed on CD4+ T cells sorted from PBMCs, taken about 5 days after vaccination. This sequence originates from a man aged 45-65 years who received an inactivated influenza vaccine.

The CDR3: CASSLRQGPSEQYF. CDR3 coding DNA: TGTGCCAGCAGCCTTAGACAGGGTCCCAGCGAGCAGTACTTC. The V and J genes are TRBV12-3 or TRBV12-4 and TRBJ2-7, with 7 bases aligning to TRBD1. The trim removed 6 bases at V and 6 bases at J, leaving 11 bases unmatched. This CDR3 is 14 amino acids long.